A single sample gave rise to the 3 T cell receptor beta chains below, sequenced in a study of control samples from healthy donors and cancer patients. TCRdb keeps only in-frame clones here, not all; method: immunoSEQ multiplex PCR. The repertoire holds approximately 110,000 clones, under 90% seen once, with over 10% in the top ten. Sequenced: blood. The source of these receptors is a woman in her 50s in good health.

The chain has TRBV7-4 and TRBJ2-7; D gene unclear. Germline CDR1 reads SGHVT; CDR2 reads SQSDAQ. This CDR3 is built from 15 residues. Between the trimmed V and J ends, which lost 4 bases and 6 bases, there was a span of 19 bases. CDR3 sequence: CASSCSDRVQVEQYF. CDR3 DNA: TGTGCCAGCAGCTGCTCCGATAGGGTTCAGGTCGAGCAGTACTTC.

This chain joins TRBV19 and TRBJ2-5; D is uncertain. The CDR3 covers 13 residues. Germline assignment: CDR1 LNHDA and CDR2 SQIVND (reference sequence). V lost 3 bases, J lost 5 bases, and 10 bases lay in between. CDR3 residues: CASSMGNGETQYF. DNA for the CDR3: TGTGCCAGTAGTATGGGGAATGGTGAGACCCAGTACTTC.

The V and J genes are TRBV23-1 and TRBJ1-1, with 11 bases fitting TRBD1. TRBV23-1 is placed among ORFs of uncertain function. CDR3 length equals 19 residues. V lost 1 base and J lost 0; bases outside the gene matches: 10. The CDR3 spells CASSQCGIQDRGLNTEAFF. CDR3 coding DNA: TGCGCCAGCAGTCAATGTGGTATCCAGGACAGGGGGCTGAACACTGAAGCTTTCTTT.